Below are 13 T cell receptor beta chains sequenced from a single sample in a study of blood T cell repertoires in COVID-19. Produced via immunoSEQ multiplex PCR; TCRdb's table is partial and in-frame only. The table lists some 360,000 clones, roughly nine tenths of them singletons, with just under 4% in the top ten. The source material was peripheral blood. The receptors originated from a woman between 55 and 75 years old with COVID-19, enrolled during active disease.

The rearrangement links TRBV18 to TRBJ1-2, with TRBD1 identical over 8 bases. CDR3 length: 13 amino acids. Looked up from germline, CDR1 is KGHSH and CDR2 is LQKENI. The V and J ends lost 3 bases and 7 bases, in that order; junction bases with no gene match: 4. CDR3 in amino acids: CASSPPGGAGYTF. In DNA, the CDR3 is TGTGCCAGCTCACCCCCAGGGGGCGCTGGCTACACCTTC.

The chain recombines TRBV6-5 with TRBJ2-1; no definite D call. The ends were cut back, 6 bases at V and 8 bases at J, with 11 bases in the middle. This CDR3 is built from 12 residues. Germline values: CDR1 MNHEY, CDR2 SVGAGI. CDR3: CASSTNRDEQFF. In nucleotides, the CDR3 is TGTGCCAGCAGCACAAACCGGGATGAGCAGTTCTTC.

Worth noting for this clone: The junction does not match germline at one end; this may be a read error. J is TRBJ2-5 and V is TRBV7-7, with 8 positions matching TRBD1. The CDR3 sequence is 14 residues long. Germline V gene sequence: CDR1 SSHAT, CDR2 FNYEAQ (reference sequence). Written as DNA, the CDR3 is TGTGCTAGCAGCCCGACAGGGGCCGGAGAGACCCAGTACTTC. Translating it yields CASSPTGAGETQYF.

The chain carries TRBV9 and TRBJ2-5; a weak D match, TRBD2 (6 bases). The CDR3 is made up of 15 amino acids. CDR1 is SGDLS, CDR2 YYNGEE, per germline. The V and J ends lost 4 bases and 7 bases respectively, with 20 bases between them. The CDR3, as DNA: TGTGCCAGCAGCCCCCGGGACTGGCCTCCGGGGACCCAGTACTTC. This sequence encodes CASSPRDWPPGTQYF.

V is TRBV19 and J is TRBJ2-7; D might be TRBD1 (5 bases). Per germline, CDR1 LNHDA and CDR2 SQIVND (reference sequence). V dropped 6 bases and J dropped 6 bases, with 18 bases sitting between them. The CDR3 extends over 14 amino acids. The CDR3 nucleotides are TGTGCCAGTAGACCCCAGGGTAGTGTTGGCGAGCAGTACTTC. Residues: CASRPQGSVGEQYF.

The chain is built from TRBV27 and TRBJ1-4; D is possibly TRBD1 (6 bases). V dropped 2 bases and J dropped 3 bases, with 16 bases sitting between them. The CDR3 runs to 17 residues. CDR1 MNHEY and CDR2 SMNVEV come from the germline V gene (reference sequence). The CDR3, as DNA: TGTGCCAGCAGTTTAAGGAAAACAGGGTGGGCTAATGAAAAACTGTTTTTT. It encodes CASSLRKTGWANEKLFF.

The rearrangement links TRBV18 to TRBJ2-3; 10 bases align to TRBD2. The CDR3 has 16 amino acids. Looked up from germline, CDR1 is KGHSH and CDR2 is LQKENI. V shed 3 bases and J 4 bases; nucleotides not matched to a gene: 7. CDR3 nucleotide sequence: TGTGCCAGCTCACCGCGGGCTAGCGGGGGACCAGATACGCAGTATTTT. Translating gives CASSPRASGGPDTQYF.

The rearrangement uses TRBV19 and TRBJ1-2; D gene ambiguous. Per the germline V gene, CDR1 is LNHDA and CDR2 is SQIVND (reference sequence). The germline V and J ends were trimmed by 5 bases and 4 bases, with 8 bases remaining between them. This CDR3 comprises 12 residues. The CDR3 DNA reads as TGTGCCAGTAGTTACAGTTTCTATGGCTACACCTTC. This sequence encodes CASSYSFYGYTF.

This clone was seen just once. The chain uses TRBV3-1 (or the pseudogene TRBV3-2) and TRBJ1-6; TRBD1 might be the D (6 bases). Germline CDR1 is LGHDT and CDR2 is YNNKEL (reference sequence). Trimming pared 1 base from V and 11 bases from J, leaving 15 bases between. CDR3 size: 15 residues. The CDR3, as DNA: TGTGCCAGCAGCCAAGGGGCGGGGGCCAGGACACCCCTCCACTTT. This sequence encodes CASSQGAGARTPLHF.

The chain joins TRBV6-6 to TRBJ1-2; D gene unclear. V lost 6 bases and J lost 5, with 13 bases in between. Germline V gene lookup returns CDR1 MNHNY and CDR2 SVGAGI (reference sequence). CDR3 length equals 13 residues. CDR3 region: CASRQSADYGYTF. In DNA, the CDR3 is TGTGCCAGCAGGCAGTCGGCGGATTATGGCTACACCTTC.

As DNA, the CDR3 is TGCAGTGCTTTAGAGCAAGAGACCCAGTACTTC. This translates into CSALEQETQYF. The chain couples TRBV20-1 to TRBJ2-5, with D unclear. The CDR3 contains 11 residues. Germline CDR1 DFQATT, CDR2 SNEGSKA (reference sequence). Deletions cut 5 bases from V and 2 bases from J, with 6 bases between.

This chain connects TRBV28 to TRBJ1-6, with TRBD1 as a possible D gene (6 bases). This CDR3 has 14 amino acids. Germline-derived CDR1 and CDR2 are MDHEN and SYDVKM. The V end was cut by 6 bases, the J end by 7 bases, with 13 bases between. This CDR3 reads CASRYYRANSPLHF. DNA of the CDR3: TGTGCCAGCAGATACTACAGGGCGAATTCACCCCTCCACTTT.

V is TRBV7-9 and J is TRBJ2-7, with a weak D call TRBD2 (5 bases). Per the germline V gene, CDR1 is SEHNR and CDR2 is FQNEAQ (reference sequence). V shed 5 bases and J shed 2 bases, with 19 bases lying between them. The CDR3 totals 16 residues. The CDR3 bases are TGTGCCAGCAGCACCTCGACGGACTCCGGAACCTACGAGCAGTACTTC. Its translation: CASSTSTDSGTYEQYF.